These 25 T cell receptor beta chains came from one sample sequenced in a study of blood T cell repertoires in COVID-19. The repertoire was sequenced with immunoSEQ multiplex PCR; TCRdb's copy has only in-frame clones and lacks some. This table holds more than 200,000 clones, approximately 90% found once. The sequenced material came from peripheral blood. These TCRs come from a man in his thirties or forties with COVID-19, enrolled during active disease.

The chain couples TRBV9 to TRBJ2-2; the D gene is possibly TRBD1 (6 bases). Trimming pared 4 bases from V and 6 bases from J, leaving 16 bases between. Germline V lookup: CDR1 SGDLS, CDR2 YYNGEE. This CDR3 has 15 amino acids. CDR3 bases: TGTGCCAGCAGCTTGCTTGGACAGACACCCGGGGAGCTGTTTTTT. Translation gives CASSLLGQTPGELFF.

The V call is TRBV9, the J call TRBJ1-2; D uncertain. The CDR3 length is 14 residues. The ends were cut back, 1 base at V and 6 bases at J, with 13 bases in the middle. CDR1 and CDR2 (germline): SGDLS, YYNGEE. The CDR3 nucleotides read TGTGCCAGCAGCGTATCAGAGGGAGGAAATGGCTACACCTTC. Translating it yields CASSVSEGGNGYTF.

V and J are TRBV28 and TRBJ1-2, with D unclear. V lost 3 bases and J lost 5, with 7 bases in between. This CDR3 comprises 12 residues. The germline V gene has CDR1 MDHEN and CDR2 SYDVKM. CDR3 bases: TGTGCCAGCAGTTTGGCCGGGTATGGCTACACCTTC. It encodes CASSLAGYGYTF.

The chain is built from TRBV18 and TRBJ2-7; D is ambiguous. The CDR3 is made up of 11 amino acids. Trimming shortened V by 8 bases and J by 4 bases, and 9 bases separated the two germline ends. Germline V gene data show CDR1 as KGHSH and CDR2 as LQKENI. The CDR3 bases are TGTGCCAGCAAAACAGAGTACGAGCAGTACTTC. It yields the protein CASKTEYEQYF.

The chain joins TRBV7-8 to TRBJ2-7, with D possibly matching TRBD1 (5 bases). Germline CDR1 reads SGHVS; CDR2 reads FQNEAQ. Trimming cost V 1 base and J 2 bases, with 15 bases left between them. CDR3 length: 16 residues. The CDR3 region has the DNA TGTGCCAGCAGCTTAGTGGCTCGGGCAGGGACCTACGAGCAGTACTTC. Translation gives CASSLVARAGTYEQYF.

CDR3 amino acids: CASSSTGDSNQPQHF. The CDR3 coding sequence is TGCGCCAGCAGCTCGACAGGAGATTCTAATCAGCCCCAGCATTTT. V and J are TRBV5-1 and TRBJ1-5; possible D gene TRBD1, 6 bases. CDR3 length equals 15 residues. The germline V gene encodes CDR1 SGHRS and CDR2 YFSETQ. Trimming shortened V by 3 bases and J by 4 bases, and 14 bases separated the two germline ends.

V gene TRBV27 combines with J gene TRBJ2-3; no reliable D call. Trimming removed 4 bases from V and 1 base from J, with 12 bases in between. The CDR3 loop spans 15 amino acids. Germline loops: CDR1 MNHEY, CDR2 SMNVEV (reference sequence). The CDR3 here is CASSSLSSGTDTQYF. CDR3 bases: TGTGCCAGCAGTTCCCTTTCCTCTGGCACAGATACGCAGTATTTT.

This clone was counted only a few times. J is TRBJ1-2 and V is TRBV7-9, with a possible D match to TRBD1 (5 bases). Germline CDR1 SEHNR, CDR2 FQNEAQ (reference sequence). V lost 0 bases and J 7 bases, leaving 6 bases between the germline ends. CDR3 length: 12 amino acids. The DNA for the CDR3 is TGTGCCAGCAGCTTAGCGCAGGGTGGCTACACCTTC. This gives the protein CASSLAQGGYTF.

There are a few counts of this clone. This chain joins TRBV5-1 and TRBJ2-7; the match to TRBD2 covers 10 bases. Trimming took 5 bases from V and 2 from J; bases not matched to a gene: 7. The CDR3 has 15 residues. Germline CDR1 and CDR2: SGHRS and YFSETQ. CDR3 coding DNA: TGCGCCAGCAGTTACCTAGCGGGGGCAACCTACGAGCAGTACTTC. Translation: CASSYLAGATYEQYF.

The chain recombines TRBV7-2 with TRBJ2-7, with D tentatively TRBD1 (6 bases). The V and J ends lost 4 bases and 6 bases respectively, with 13 bases between them. The germline gives CDR1 SGHTA, CDR2 FQGNSA. The CDR3 totals 13 residues. CDR3 residues: CASSSGQFTEQYF. CDR3 DNA sequence: TGTGCCAGCAGCTCAGGACAGTTTACCGAGCAGTACTTC.

The sample holds one count of this clone. This chain links TRBV6-5 with TRBJ2-1, with a weak D call TRBD2 (7 bases). This CDR3 is 15 amino acids long. Germline-derived CDR1 and CDR2 are MNHEY and SVGAGI. Between the trimmed V and J ends, which lost 0 bases and 7 bases, there was a span of 13 bases. The CDR3 DNA reads as TGTGCCAGCAGTTACTCGGGGGGGACAAAAAATGAGCAGTTCTTC. It specifies CASSYSGGTKNEQFF.

This chain joins TRBV7-2 and TRBJ1-2; 8 positions agree with TRBD1. V was pared by 6 bases and J by 5 bases, with 5 bases of the junction left unmatched. The CDR3 spans 13 residues. The V gene's germline CDR1 is SGHTA and CDR2 FQGNSA. The CDR3 loop is CASRPNRGYGYTF. The CDR3 DNA is TGTGCCAGCAGGCCTAACAGGGGGTATGGCTACACCTTC.

The chain links TRBV25-1 to TRBJ1-2, with TRBD1 matching 9 bases. The V gene end was trimmed by 0 bases and the J gene end by 7 bases; junction bases not matched to a gene: 9. Germline CDR1 and CDR2: MGHDK and SYGVNS. The CDR3 is made up of 16 amino acids. CDR3 in DNA: TGTGCCAGCAGTGAATACCGGGACAGGGCAATAACTGGCTACACCTTC. This sequence encodes CASSEYRDRAITGYTF.

V is TRBV6-5 and J is TRBJ2-2; TRBD2 agrees at 7 bases. Losses at the gene ends were 2 bases for V and 2 bases for J; bases not matched to a gene: 5. The germline gives CDR1 MNHEY, CDR2 SVGAGI. CDR3 size: 16 residues. The CDR3 region is CASSYGGTINTGELFF. CDR3 DNA sequence: TGTGCCAGCAGTTACGGAGGGACTATCAACACCGGGGAGCTGTTTTTT.

The chain uses TRBV6-5 and TRBJ1-1; TRBD1 matches 7 bases. V gave up 4 bases and J gave up 7 bases; unmatched junction bases: 12. CDR1 and CDR2 (germline): MNHEY, SVGAGI. The length of the CDR3 is 15 residues. DNA of the CDR3: TGTGCCAGCAGTTCCCGACAGGGTCCCCCGGATGAAGCTTTCTTT. Amino acids: CASSSRQGPPDEAFF.

Only a few counts were recorded for this clone. V is TRBV10-3 and J is TRBJ2-7; 7 nucleotides line up with TRBD2. The J segment lost 3 bases and the V segment lost 7 bases, leaving 9 bases of the junction unmatched. Germline loops: CDR1 ENHRY, CDR2 SYGVKD. The CDR3 has 14 amino acids. CDR3 nucleotides: TGTGCCATCAAAGACGTCGGGGGGAACTACGAGCAGTACTTC. It encodes CAIKDVGGNYEQYF.

CDR3 region: CASSLGAFSTDTQYF. The CDR3 DNA is TGTGCCAGCAGCTTGGGGGCCTTTTCCACAGATACGCAGTATTTT. The chain joins TRBV5-4 to TRBJ2-3; D gene unclear. Germline V gene lookup returns CDR1 SGHNT and CDR2 YYREEE (reference sequence). The germline V and J ends were trimmed by 0 bases and 2 bases, with 10 bases remaining between them. This CDR3 spans 15 amino acids. The complete variable domain, with remaining parts taken from reference TRBV5-4 and TRBJ2-3, reads ETGVTQSPTHLIKTRGQQVTLRCSSQSGHNTVSWYQQALGQGPQFIFQYYREEENGRGNFPPRFSGLQFPNYSSELNVNALELDDSALYLCASSLGAFSTDTQYFGPGTRLTVL.

The chain uses TRBV5-1 and TRBJ1-1; D gene uncertain. The germline gives CDR1 SGHRS, CDR2 YFSETQ. This CDR3 is built from 14 residues. Trimming left V 5 bases short and J 1 base short, with 12 bases between. The CDR3 is CASSTDSSNTEAFF. In nucleotides, the CDR3 is TGCGCCAGCAGTACCGACTCCTCGAACACTGAAGCTTTCTTT.

This sequence joins TRBV24-1 and TRBJ1-2; 10 nucleotides agree with TRBD1. Per germline, CDR1 KGHDR and CDR2 SFDVKD. This CDR3 region has 16 residues. The J segment lost 4 bases and the V segment lost 4 bases, leaving 8 bases of the junction unmatched. The CDR3 sequence is CATSEPRDRGIYGYTF. CDR3 sequence (DNA): TGTGCCACCAGTGAACCCCGGGACAGGGGCATCTATGGCTACACCTTC.

The chain employs TRBV11-2 and TRBJ1-1; 7 bases align to TRBD1. This CDR3 region has 14 residues. The germline gives CDR1 SGHAT, CDR2 FQNNGV. J was trimmed by 4 bases and V by 2 bases; bases with no gene match: 4. This CDR3 reads CASSLLQGGTEAFF. CDR3 coding DNA: TGTGCCAGCAGCTTACTGCAGGGGGGCACTGAAGCTTTCTTT.

This chain connects TRBV5-5 to TRBJ1-1; D is unclear. Trimming left V 1 base short and J 4 bases short, with 11 bases between. CDR3 length: 14 residues. Germline V CDR1 and CDR2: SGHKS, YYEKEE (reference sequence). This chain's CDR3 is CASSLKQTTTEAFF. The CDR3 bases are TGTGCCAGCAGCTTGAAACAGACGACCACTGAAGCTTTCTTT.

The chain joins TRBV18 to TRBJ2-7; 9 bases map to TRBD2. Germline V gene lookup returns CDR1 KGHSH and CDR2 LQKENI. V shed 2 bases, J shed 5 bases, and the junction held 4 bases outside the gene matches. This CDR3 comprises 14 residues. CDR3 residues: CASSPGLAGNEQYF. In DNA, the CDR3 is TGTGCCAGCTCACCAGGGCTAGCGGGAAACGAGCAGTACTTC.

This chain connects TRBV7-2 to TRBJ1-1; D uncertain. V lost 5 bases, J lost 6 bases, and 13 bases lay in between. The germline V gene encodes CDR1 SGHTA and CDR2 FQGNSA. This CDR3 has 13 residues. The DNA for the CDR3 is TGTGCCAGCAGCCTTACATACCTCGCTGAAGCTTTCTTT. Translating gives CASSLTYLAEAFF. The complete variable domain, with remaining parts taken from reference TRBV7-2 and TRBJ1-1, reads GAGVSQSPSNKVTEKGKDVELRCDPISGHTALYWYRQSLGQGLEFLIYFQGNSAPDKSGLPSDRFSAERTGGSVSTLTIQRTQQEDSAVYLCASSLTYLAEAFFGQGTRLTVV.

The chain is built from TRBV27 and TRBJ2-3; tentatively, D is TRBD1 (5 bases). The CDR3 covers 15 residues. Between the trimmed V and J ends, which lost 7 bases and 3 bases, there was a span of 17 bases. Per germline, CDR1 MNHEY and CDR2 SMNVEV (reference sequence). The CDR3 is CASKGIVTGTDTQYF. The CDR3 DNA follows: TGTGCCAGCAAAGGTATAGTTACAGGTACAGATACGCAGTATTTT.

This chain joins TRBV28 and TRBJ1-2, with D unresolved. This CDR3 comprises 15 residues. V was shortened by 4 bases and J by 2 bases, with 14 bases between the two germline ends. CDR1 is MDHEN, CDR2 SYDVKM, per germline. The CDR3: CASSSSAGGNYGYTF. The CDR3 coding sequence is TGTGCCAGCAGTTCATCTGCGGGAGGGAACTATGGCTACACCTTC.